What follows are 8 T cell receptor delta chains derived from one specimen sequenced in a study of γδ T cells in repeated Plasmodium falciparum infection. Flow sorting of PBMC yielded separate Vgamma9/Vdelta2+ and Vdelta2-negative gammadelta T cell populations for bulk repertoire analysis. TCRdb made new clone calls on the multiplex PCR reads using CATT. The profile shows 90,000 to 95,000 delta-chain clones, approximately 0.96% of them singletons. Specimen: gamma-delta T cells from blood. These receptors all stem from a pool of human donors (malaria-infected and uninfected, not separated).

About this clone itself: A far larger clone is one nucleotide away, so this likely arose from a read error. The identical CDR3 is also encoded by other nucleotide sequences in the sample. The chain recombines TRDV1 with TRDJ1; TRDD2 might be the D (6 bases). V was shortened by 5 bases and J by 1 base, with 23 bases between the two germline ends. The CDR3 sequence is 18 residues long. Germline V gives CDR1 TSWWSYY, CDR2 QGS. The CDR3 here is CALGPPPSIVGVTDKLIF. DNA for the CDR3: TGTGCTCTTGGGCCACCTCCTTCCATCGTAGGAGTCACCGATAAACTCATCTTT.

Points on this clone: TCRdb's protein, taken from a much larger clone, differs from this DNA's translation at residue 10, likely owing to a read error; the protein displayed comes from the DNA. Distinct nucleotide sequences in the sample also encode this CDR3. This sequence joins TRDV1 and TRDJ1; 7 nucleotides align to TRDD3. CDR1 is TSWWSYY, CDR2 QGS, per germline. V dropped 7 bases and J dropped 13; count of bases not matched to a gene: 12. The length of the CDR3 is 12 residues. The CDR3 sequence is CALVSVDTEPIF. The CDR3 DNA is TGTGCTCTTGTATCAGTGGATACGGAACCCATCTTT.

Of note for this clone: The protein given by TCRdb reflects a much larger clone and differs at residue 7 from this DNA's translation, likely from a read error; the protein shown is the DNA's translation. J is TRDJ1 and V is TRDV2, with TRDD1 as a possible D gene (5 bases). TCRdb gives no J gene; it was assigned here by matching the DNA to germline. This CDR3 is 17 amino acids long. Germline loops: CDR1 GEAIGNYY, CDR2 EKD. V lost 3 bases and J 0 bases, leaving 19 bases between the germline ends. CDR3 sequence (DNA): TGTGCCTGTGACGAAATTAAACCCCAACTCCACACCGATAAACTCATCTTT. This sequence encodes CACDEIKPQLHTDKLIF.

This clone was counted a few times. TCRdb's protein, taken from a much larger clone, differs from this DNA's translation at residue 7, likely owing to a read error; the protein displayed comes from the DNA. CDR3 protein: CALGAPVWVITDKLIF. In nucleotides, the CDR3 is TGTGCTCTTGGGGCTCCTGTCTGGGTAATCACCGATAAACTCATCTTT. V usage is TRDV1 and J usage is TRDJ1; weak D call: TRDD3 (5 bases). Germline matching of the DNA provided the J gene here, since TCRdb leaves it blank. CDR3 length: 16 residues. Germline V gene lookup returns CDR1 TSWWSYY and CDR2 QGS. Trimming took 4 bases from V and 1 from J, leaving 16 bases between them.

A remark on this clone: It differs at one base from a far larger clone, so likely a read error. The sample holds other DNA sequences that translate to the same CDR3. J gene calling gave no result, while the V gene is TRDV2; TRDD3, the D gene given by the table, was not confirmed from the DNA. This CDR3 contains 17 residues. Germline loops: CDR1 GEAIGNYY, CDR2 EKD. In DNA, the CDR3 is TGTGCCTGTGACAAGGGGGATACTTCTCGGGGGGCCGATAAGCTCATCTTT. Translation gives CACDKGDTSRGADKLIF.

Comments on this clone: One base away lies a much larger clone, so this may be a sequencing read error. Other DNA sequences in the sample encode the same CDR3. V is TRDV1 and J is TRDJ1; the match to TRDD3 covers 7 bases. No J gene was available from TCRdb, and it was assigned here by a germline match of the DNA. This CDR3 comprises 22 residues. J gave up 0 bases and V 3 bases, and 25 bases lay outside the gene matches. Looked up from germline, CDR1 is TSWWSYY and CDR2 is QGS. CDR3 nucleotide sequence: TGTGCTCTTGGGGAGCGACGCCGAGTCAACTACTGGGGATCCCCGTACACCGATAAACTCATCTTT. Translating it yields CALGERRRVNYWGSPYTDKLIF.

To note about this clone: A far larger clone is off by one base, so a read error is likely. This CDR3 is also generated by other DNA sequences in the sample. V usage is TRDV1 and J usage is TRDJ1; 8 nucleotides match TRDD3. After removal of 1 base from V and 0 bases from J, the junction contained 16 bases not matched to a gene. The CDR3 length is 20 residues. Per germline, CDR1 TSWWSYY and CDR2 QGS. The CDR3 nucleotides read TGTGCTCTTGGGGAACGGTTGGCTGCGCTGGGGGACAAGTACACCGATAAACTCATCTTT. Protein: CALGERLAALGDKYTDKLIF.

In regard to this clone: This probably arose from a read error, given a far larger clone one base away. Other DNA sequences of this sample code for an identical CDR3. The rearrangement joins TRDV1 to TRDJ1; TRDD3 matches 12 bases. The CDR3 has 19 amino acids. Germline lookup yields CDR1 TSWWSYY and CDR2 QGS. The CDR3 sequence: CALGDRDWGIPRNTDKLIF. DNA for the CDR3: TGTGCTCTCGGGGACCGCGACTGGGGGATACCCAGAAACACCGATAAACTCATCTTT.